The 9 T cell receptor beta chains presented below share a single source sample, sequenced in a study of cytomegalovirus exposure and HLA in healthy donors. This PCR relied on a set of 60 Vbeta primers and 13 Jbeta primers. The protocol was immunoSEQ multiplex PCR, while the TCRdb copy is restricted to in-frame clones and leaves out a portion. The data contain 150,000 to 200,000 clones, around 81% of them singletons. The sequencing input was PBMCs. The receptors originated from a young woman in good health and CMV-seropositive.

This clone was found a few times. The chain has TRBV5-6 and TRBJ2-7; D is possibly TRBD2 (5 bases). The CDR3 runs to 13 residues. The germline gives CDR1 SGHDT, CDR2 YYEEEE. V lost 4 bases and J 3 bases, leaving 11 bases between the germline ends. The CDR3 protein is CASSQDWGYEQYF. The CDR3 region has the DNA TGTGCCAGCAGCCAGGACTGGGGCTACGAGCAGTACTTC.

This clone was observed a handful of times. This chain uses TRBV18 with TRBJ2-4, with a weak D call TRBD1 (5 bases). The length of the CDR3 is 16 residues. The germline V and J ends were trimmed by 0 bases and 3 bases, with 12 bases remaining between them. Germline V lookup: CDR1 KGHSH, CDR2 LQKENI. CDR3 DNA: TGTGCCAGCTCACCACCGGTATCAGGGAACAAAAACATTCAGTACTTC. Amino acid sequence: CASSPPVSGNKNIQYF.

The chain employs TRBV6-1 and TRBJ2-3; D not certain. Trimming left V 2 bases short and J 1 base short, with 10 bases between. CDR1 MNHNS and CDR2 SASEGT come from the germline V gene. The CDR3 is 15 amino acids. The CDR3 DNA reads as TGTGCCAGCAGTGAACCTCTTCCAGGCACAGATACGCAGTATTTT. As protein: CASSEPLPGTDTQYF.

The CDR3 sequence is CASSLGPYYEQYF. CDR3 DNA sequence: TGTGCCAGCAGCTTAGGGCCGTACTACGAGCAGTACTTC. This chain joins TRBV7-6 and TRBJ2-7; D ambiguous. V lost 1 base to trimming and J lost 3 bases, with 7 bases between them. Germline V gene data show CDR1 as SGHVS and CDR2 as FNYEAQ. The CDR3 loop spans 13 amino acids. The entire variable domain, with the rest obtained from reference TRBV7-6 and TRBJ2-7, is as follows: GAGVSQSPRYKVTKRGQDVALRCDPISGHVSLYWYRQALGQGPEFLTYFNYEAQQDKSGLPNDRFSAERPEGSISTLTIQRTEQRDSAMYRCASSLGPYYEQYFGPGTRLTVT.

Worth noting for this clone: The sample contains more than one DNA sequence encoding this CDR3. The CDR3 loop reads CASSLHGGRYEQYV. The CDR3 DNA reads as TGTGCCAGCAGCCTGCACGGGGGGCGCTACGAGCAGTACGTC. The chain couples TRBV7-9 to TRBJ2-7; possible D gene TRBD2, 7 bases. Deletions cut 5 bases from V and 3 bases from J, with 14 bases between. From germline, CDR1 is SEHNR and CDR2 FQNEAQ (reference sequence). There are 14 residues in the CDR3.

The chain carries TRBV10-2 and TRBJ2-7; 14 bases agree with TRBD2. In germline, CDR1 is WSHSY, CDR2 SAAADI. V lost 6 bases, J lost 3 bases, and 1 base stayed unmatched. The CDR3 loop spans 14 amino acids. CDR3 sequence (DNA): TGCGCCAGCAGGACTAGCGGGGGGGGCTACGAGCAGTACTTC. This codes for CASRTSGGGYEQYF.

The chain's CDR3 is CASSQGITDSNQPQHF. In DNA form, the CDR3 reads TGCGCCAGCAGCCAAGGGATAACAGATAGCAATCAGCCCCAGCATTTT. The genes are TRBV4-1 and TRBJ1-5; unclear D gene. The CDR3 has 16 amino acids. Trimming stripped 1 base from V and 0 bases from J, with 10 bases between. The germline V gene has CDR1 MGHRA and CDR2 YSYEKL.

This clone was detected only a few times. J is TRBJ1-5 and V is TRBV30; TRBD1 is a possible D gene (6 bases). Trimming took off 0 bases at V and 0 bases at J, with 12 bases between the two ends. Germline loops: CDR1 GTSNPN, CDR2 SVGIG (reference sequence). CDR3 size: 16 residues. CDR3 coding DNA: TGTGCCTGGAGTGTAGGGGGGGCGTATAGCAATCAGCCCCAGCATTTT. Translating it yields CAWSVGGAYSNQPQHF. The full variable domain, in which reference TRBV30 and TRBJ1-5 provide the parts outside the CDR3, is SQTIHQWPATLVQPVGSPLSLECTVEGTSNPNLYWYRQAAGRGLQLLFYSVGIGQISSEVPQNLSASRPQDRQFILSSKKLLLSDSGFYLCAWSVGGAYSNQPQHFGDGTRLSIL.

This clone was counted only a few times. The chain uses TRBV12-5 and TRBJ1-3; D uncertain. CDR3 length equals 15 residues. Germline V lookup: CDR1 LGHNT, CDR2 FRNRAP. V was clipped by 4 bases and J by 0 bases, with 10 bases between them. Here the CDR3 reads CASGSSFSSGNTIYF. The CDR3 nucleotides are TGTGCTAGTGGTTCTTCATTTAGCTCTGGAAACACCATATATTTT. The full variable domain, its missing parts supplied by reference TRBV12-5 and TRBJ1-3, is DARVTQTPRHKVTEMGQEVTMRCQPILGHNTVFWYRQTMMQGLELLAYFRNRAPLDDSGMPKDRFSAEMPDATLATLKIQPSEPRDSAVYFCASGSSFSSGNTIYFGEGSWLTVV.